This T cell receptor (beta chain) was recorded in a study of blood T cell repertoires in COVID-19. Study-wide context: T cells, B-cell-depleted T cells, or PBMCs supplied cDNA or gDNA.

CDR1 and CDR2 (germline): LNHDA, SQIVND (reference sequence). V lost 3 bases and J lost 3; bases outside the gene matches: 3. There are 15 residues in the CDR3. Methods used by the authors: The authors estimated nucleated cell counts from reference gene primer amplification. Sequencing was performed with immunoSEQ multiplex PCR; in TCRdb, only in-frame clones are kept and a portion is missing. D and trimming were read from the DNA, whereas the V and J calls and clone size are those reported in that table. The sample lists more than 100,000 clones; more than 70% were seen once. The TCR was taken from a man aged 60 to 75 with acute or convalescent COVID-19. This chain connects TRBV19 to TRBJ2-3; 10 bases align to TRBD1. Sequencing input: peripheral blood. The CDR3 DNA sequence: TGTGCCAGTAGTATCCCGGGACAGGGGACAGATACGCAGTATTTT. Protein sequence: CASSIPGQGTDTQYF.